The sequence of this TCR beta chain was determined in a study of blood T cells in healthy people across ages. This clonotype was recorded a few times. A second roughly 7 to 11 cycle PCR used barcoded and J-beta primers. A single record per CDR3 protein comes from TCRdb applying MiXCR to the 5' RACE reads. Found here are approximately 800,000 distinct CDR3 sequences, under 30% of them singletons; the top ten hold 2.5% to 3.5%. Separately, the same data were catalogued under a study of T cells of mothers and their children.

Specimen: blood. This sequence originates from a boy under 18 in good health.

The CDR3 coding sequence is TGTGCCTGGAGTCATCCCGACAGGGGGTTAGTCGAGCAGTACTTC. This gives the protein CAWSHPDRGLVEQYF. The rearrangement joins TRBV30 to TRBJ2-7; 9 nucleotides line up with TRBD1. Germline CDR1 GTSNPN, CDR2 SVGIG (reference sequence). The CDR3 contains 15 residues. With 2 bases clipped from V and 6 bases from J, the junction kept 11 bases outside the gene matches.